One sample yielded the 10 T cell receptor beta chains listed below, sequenced in a study of cytomegalovirus exposure and HLA in healthy donors. Sequenced by immunoSEQ multiplex PCR; TCRdb stores in-frame clones only, minus some. This sample carries roughly 110,000 clones, around 90% of them seen once, and the ten largest clones take 1.8%. Sequencing input: PBMCs. Source of these receptors: a young woman in good health and CMV-seropositive.

This clone has only one observation. The CDR3 nucleotides read TGTGCCAGCAGCACCCTACTAGCGGGGGGCGCAGATACGCAGTATTTT. It is translated as CASSTLLAGGADTQYF. The chain carries TRBV13 and TRBJ2-3; TRBD2 matches 12 bases. There are 16 residues in the CDR3. From germline, CDR1 is PRHDT and CDR2 FYEKMQ (reference sequence). The junction had 7 bases not matched to a gene; V was cut back by 5 bases and J by 4 bases.

J is TRBJ2-5 and V is TRBV19; 7 bases map to TRBD1. The germline V gene has CDR1 LNHDA and CDR2 SQIVND (reference sequence). CDR3 length equals 13 residues. J lost 2 bases, V lost 3 bases, and 0 bases had no gene match. The CDR3 coding sequence is TGTGCCAGTAGTATCAGGGGGCAAGAGACCCAGTACTTC. It is translated as CASSIRGQETQYF.

The table lists this clone with a few counts. CDR3 nucleotide sequence: TGTGCCAGCAGTGAAACAGGGTACTATGGCTACACCTTC. Amino acid sequence: CASSETGYYGYTF. The rearrangement links TRBV25-1 to TRBJ1-2, with a possible D match to TRBD1 (6 bases). Trimming removed 2 bases at V and 3 bases at J, with 7 bases between. There are 13 residues in the CDR3. Germline values: CDR1 MGHDK, CDR2 SYGVNS.

The chain links TRBV7-9 to TRBJ2-2; 9 bases are shared with TRBD1. The germline V gene encodes CDR1 SEHNR and CDR2 FQNEAQ (reference sequence). Trimming at V came to 0 bases and at J to 6 bases, leaving 5 bases not matched to a gene. The CDR3 length is 16 residues. The CDR3 nucleotides read TGTGCCAGCAGCTTAGCGGGCCGGACAGGGGCCGGGGAGCTGTTTTTT. Translation: CASSLAGRTGAGELFF.

This chain connects TRBV6-1 to TRBJ1-6, with a tentative D call TRBD1 (6 bases). The CDR3 length is 15 residues. The germline V gene has CDR1 MNHNS and CDR2 SASEGT. Deletions cut 6 bases from V and 5 bases from J, with 14 bases between. CDR3 DNA sequence: TGTGCCAGCAGCCTACAGGGTTCCGATAATTCACCCCTCCACTTT. Protein product: CASSLQGSDNSPLHF.

V gene TRBV4-1 combines with J gene TRBJ2-7, with D perhaps TRBD1 (5 bases). CDR3 length: 16 amino acids. Germline loops: CDR1 MGHRA, CDR2 YSYEKL. With 4 bases removed from V and 7 bases from J, the gap between germline ends came to 23 bases. DNA of the CDR3: TGCGCCAGCAGCCTAGGTGGGGCAGGGTTCTTGGGGGAGCAGTACTTC. Its translation is CASSLGGAGFLGEQYF.

This clone was picked up a small number of times. This sequence joins TRBV6-5 and TRBJ1-5; D may be TRBD1 (5 bases). Trimming stripped 4 bases from V and 4 bases from J, with 8 bases between. Per the germline V gene, CDR1 is MNHEY and CDR2 is SVGAGI. The CDR3 length is 13 residues. This CDR3 is CASSLQENQPQHF. The CDR3 DNA is TGTGCCAGCAGTTTACAGGAGAATCAGCCCCAGCATTTT.

The chain uses TRBV6-5 and TRBJ1-6; 8 bases are shared with TRBD1. The V gene's germline CDR1 is MNHEY and CDR2 SVGAGI. Unmatched junction bases numbered 9, after V lost 6 bases and J lost 8 bases. The CDR3 runs to 15 residues. The CDR3: CASRLFDRGDSPLHF. CDR3 DNA: TGTGCCAGCAGACTCTTCGACAGGGGAGATTCACCCCTCCACTTT.

The J gene is TRBJ1-3, the V gene TRBV15; D perhaps matches TRBD1 (6 bases). Looked up from germline, CDR1 is LNHNV and CDR2 is YYDKDF (reference sequence). CDR3 length equals 17 residues. V lost 0 bases to trimming and J lost 0 bases, with 12 bases between them. The CDR3 bases are TGTGCCACCAGCAGAGAACCAGGGGCCGTCTCTGGAAACACCATATATTTT. It specifies CATSREPGAVSGNTIYF.

The chain uses TRBV6-5 and TRBJ1-1; TRBD1 matches 7 bases. The CDR3 sequence is 14 residues long. Germline CDR1 MNHEY, CDR2 SVGAGI. V dropped 4 bases and J dropped 7; count of bases not matched to a gene: 9. CDR3 protein: CASSSGRQGVEAFF. The CDR3 nucleotides are TGTGCCAGCAGTTCCGGTCGACAGGGCGTTGAAGCTTTCTTT.